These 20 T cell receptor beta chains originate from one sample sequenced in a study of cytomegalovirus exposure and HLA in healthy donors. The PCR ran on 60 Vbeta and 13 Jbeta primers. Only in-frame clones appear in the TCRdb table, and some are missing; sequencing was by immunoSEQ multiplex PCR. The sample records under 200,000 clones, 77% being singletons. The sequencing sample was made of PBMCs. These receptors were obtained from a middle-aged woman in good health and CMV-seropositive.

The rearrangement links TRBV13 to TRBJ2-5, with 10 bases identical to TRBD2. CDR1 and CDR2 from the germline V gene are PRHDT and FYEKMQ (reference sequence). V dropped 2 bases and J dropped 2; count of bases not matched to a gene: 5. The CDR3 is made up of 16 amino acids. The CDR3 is CASSLKRGGYQETQYF. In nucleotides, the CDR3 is TGTGCCAGCAGCTTAAAGCGGGGGGGCTATCAAGAGACCCAGTACTTC.

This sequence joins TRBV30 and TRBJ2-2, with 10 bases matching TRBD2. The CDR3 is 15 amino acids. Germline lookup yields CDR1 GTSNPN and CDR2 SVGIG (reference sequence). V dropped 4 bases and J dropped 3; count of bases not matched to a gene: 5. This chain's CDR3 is CAWKLAGVHTGELFF. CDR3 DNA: TGTGCCTGGAAGCTAGCGGGAGTCCACACCGGGGAGCTGTTTTTT. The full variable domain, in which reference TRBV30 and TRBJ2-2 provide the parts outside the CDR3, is SQTIHQWPATLVQPVGSPLSLECTVEGTSNPNLYWYRQAAGRGLQLLFYSVGIGQISSEVPQNLSASRPQDRQFILSSKKLLLSDSGFYLCAWKLAGVHTGELFFGEGSRLTVL.

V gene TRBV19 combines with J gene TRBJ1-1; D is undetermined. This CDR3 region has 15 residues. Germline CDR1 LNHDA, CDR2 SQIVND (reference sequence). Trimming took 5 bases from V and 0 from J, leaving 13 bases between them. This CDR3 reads CASSPGGGLNTEAFF. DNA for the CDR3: TGTGCCAGTAGTCCTGGCGGAGGACTGAACACTGAAGCTTTCTTT.

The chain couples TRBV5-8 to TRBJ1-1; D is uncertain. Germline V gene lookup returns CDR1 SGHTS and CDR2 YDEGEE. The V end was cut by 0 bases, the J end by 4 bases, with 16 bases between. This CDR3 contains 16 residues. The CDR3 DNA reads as TGTGCCAGCAGCTTGGCCTGGGTGGAGGAACGCACTGAAGCTTTCTTT. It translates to CASSLAWVEERTEAFF.

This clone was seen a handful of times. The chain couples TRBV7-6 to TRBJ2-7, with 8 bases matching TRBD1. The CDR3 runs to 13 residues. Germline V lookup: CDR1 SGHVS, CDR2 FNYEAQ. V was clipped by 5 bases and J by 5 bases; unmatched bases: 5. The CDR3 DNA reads TGTGCCAGCAGCCTCGACAGGGGCCACGAGCAGTACTTC. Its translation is CASSLDRGHEQYF.

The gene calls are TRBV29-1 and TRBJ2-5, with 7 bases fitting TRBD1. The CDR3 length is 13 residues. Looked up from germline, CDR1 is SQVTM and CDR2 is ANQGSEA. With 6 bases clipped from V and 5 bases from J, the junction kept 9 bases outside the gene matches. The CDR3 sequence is CSVSTGVGETQYF. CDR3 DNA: TGCAGCGTCAGTACAGGGGTGGGGGAGACCCAGTACTTC. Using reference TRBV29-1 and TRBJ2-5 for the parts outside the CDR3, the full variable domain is SAVISQKPSRDICQRGTSLTIQCQVDSQVTMMFWYRQQPGQSLTLIATANQGSEATYESGFVIDKFPISRPNLTFSTLTVSNMSPEDSSIYLCSVSTGVGETQYFGPGTRLLVL.

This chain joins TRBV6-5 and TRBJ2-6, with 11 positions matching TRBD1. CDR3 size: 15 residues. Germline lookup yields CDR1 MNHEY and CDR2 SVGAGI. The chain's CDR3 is CATGQGGAGANVLTF. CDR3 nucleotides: TGTGCGACGGGACAGGGGGGAGCTGGGGCCAACGTCCTGACTTTC.

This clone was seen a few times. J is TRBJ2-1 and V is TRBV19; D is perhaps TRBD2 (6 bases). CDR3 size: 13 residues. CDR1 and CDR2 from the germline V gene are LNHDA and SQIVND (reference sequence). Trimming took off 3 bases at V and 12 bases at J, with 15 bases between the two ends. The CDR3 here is CASSILAVQRQFF. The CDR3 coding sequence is TGTGCCAGTAGTATTTTAGCGGTACAACGGCAGTTCTTC.

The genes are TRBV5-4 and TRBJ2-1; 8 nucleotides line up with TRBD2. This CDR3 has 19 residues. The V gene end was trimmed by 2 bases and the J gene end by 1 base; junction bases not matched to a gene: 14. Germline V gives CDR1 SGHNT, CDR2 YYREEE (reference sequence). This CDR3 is CASSFLFSGGPESYNEQFF. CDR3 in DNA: TGTGCCAGCAGCTTCCTTTTTTCGGGAGGGCCGGAATCCTACAATGAGCAGTTCTTC.

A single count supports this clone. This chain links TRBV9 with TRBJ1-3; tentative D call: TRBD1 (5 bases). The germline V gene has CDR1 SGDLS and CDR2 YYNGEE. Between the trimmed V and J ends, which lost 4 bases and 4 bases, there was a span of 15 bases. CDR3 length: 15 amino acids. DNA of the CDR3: TGTGCCAGCAGCCCAGCAGGGTTAGCCGGAAACACCATATATTTT. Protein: CASSPAGLAGNTIYF.

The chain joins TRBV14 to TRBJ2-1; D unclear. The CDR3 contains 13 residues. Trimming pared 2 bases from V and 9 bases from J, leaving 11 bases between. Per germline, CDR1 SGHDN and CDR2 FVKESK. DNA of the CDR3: TGTGCCAGCAGCCAAATAATTAGCACTGAGCAGTTCTTC. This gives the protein CASSQIISTEQFF.

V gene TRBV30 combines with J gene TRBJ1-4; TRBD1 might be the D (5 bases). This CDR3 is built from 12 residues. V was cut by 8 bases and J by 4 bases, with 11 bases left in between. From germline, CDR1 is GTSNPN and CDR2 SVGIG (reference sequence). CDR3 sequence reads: CALSGGNEKLFF. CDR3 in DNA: TGTGCCCTTTCCGGGGGTAATGAAAAACTGTTTTTT.

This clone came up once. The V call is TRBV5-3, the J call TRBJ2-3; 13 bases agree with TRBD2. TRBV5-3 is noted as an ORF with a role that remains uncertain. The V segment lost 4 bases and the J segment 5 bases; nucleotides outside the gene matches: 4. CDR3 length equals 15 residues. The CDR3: CARSHGTSGEDTQYF. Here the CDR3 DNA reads TGTGCCAGAAGCCACGGGACTAGCGGGGAAGATACGCAGTATTTT.

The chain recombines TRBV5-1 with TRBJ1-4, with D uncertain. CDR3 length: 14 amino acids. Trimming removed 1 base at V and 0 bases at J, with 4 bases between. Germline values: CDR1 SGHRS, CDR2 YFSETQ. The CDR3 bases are TGCGCCAGCAGCTTGACAACAACTAATGAAAAACTGTTTTTT. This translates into CASSLTTTNEKLFF.

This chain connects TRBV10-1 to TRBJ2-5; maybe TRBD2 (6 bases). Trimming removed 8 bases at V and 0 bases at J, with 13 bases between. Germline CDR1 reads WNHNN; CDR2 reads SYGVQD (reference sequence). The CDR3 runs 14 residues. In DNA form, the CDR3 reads TGCGCCAGCTCTCAAGGAGGGGACCAAGAGACCCAGTACTTC. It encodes CASSQGGDQETQYF.

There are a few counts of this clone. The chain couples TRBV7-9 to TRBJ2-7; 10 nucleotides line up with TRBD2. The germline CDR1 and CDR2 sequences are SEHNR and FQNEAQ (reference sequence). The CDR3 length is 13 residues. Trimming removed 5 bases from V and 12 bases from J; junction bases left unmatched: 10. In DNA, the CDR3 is TGTGCCAGCAGCGAAAGCGGGAGGGCTTACCTGTACTTC. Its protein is CASSESGRAYLYF.

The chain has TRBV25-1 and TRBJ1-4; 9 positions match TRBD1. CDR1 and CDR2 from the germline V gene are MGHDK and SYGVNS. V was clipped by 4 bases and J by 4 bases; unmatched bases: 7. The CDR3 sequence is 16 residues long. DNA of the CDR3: TGTGCCAGCAGTGCTGGGACAGGGCAGGTTAATGAAAAACTGTTTTTT. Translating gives CASSAGTGQVNEKLFF.

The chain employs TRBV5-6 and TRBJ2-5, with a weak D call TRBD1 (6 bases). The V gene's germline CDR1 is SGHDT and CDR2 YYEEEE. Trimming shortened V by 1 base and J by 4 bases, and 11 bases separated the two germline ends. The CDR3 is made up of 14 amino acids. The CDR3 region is CASSLLGAGETQYF. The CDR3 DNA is TGTGCCAGCAGCTTGTTGGGGGCCGGAGAGACCCAGTACTTC.

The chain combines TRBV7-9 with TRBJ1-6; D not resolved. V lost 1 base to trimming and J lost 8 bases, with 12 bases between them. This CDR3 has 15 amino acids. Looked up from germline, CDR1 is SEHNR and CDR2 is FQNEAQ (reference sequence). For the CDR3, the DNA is TGTGCCAGCAGCTTAGTGTCCGGGTGGGATTCACCCCTCCACTTT. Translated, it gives CASSLVSGWDSPLHF.

CDR3 nucleotide sequence: TGCGCCAGCAGCCAAGGACAGGGTGGGGAGACCCAGTACTTC. Its translation: CASSQGQGGETQYF. The chain couples TRBV5-1 to TRBJ2-5, with 8 positions matching TRBD1. The germline CDR1 and CDR2 sequences are SGHRS and YFSETQ. This CDR3 is built from 14 residues. Trimming at V came to 4 bases and at J to 5 bases, leaving 7 bases not matched to a gene.